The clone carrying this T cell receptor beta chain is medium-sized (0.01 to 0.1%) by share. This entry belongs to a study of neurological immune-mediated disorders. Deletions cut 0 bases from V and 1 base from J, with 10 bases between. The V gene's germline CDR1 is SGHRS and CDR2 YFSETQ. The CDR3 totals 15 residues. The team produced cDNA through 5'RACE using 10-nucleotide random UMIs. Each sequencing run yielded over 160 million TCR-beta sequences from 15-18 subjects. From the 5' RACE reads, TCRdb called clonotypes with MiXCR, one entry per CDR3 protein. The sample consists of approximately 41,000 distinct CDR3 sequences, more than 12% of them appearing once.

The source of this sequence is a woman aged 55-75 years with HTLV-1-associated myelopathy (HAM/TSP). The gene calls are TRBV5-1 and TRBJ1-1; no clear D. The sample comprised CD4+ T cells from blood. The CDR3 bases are TGCGCCAGCAGCTTGGGGGTTACCGGGAACACTGAAGCTTTCTTT. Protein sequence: CASSLGVTGNTEAFF.